The rows below give T cell receptor beta chains drawn from one sample of a study of siplizumab effects on memory and regulatory T cells. Assay used: immunoSEQ multiplex PCR; TCRdb lists only in-frame clones, some missing. Of about 100,000 clones listed, around 94% are singletons. Material for sequencing was non-Treg CD4+ T cells sorted from blood. The receptors here all came from a human donor in good health. Each CDR3 is given with its conserved first and last residue. D genes are given only for firm matches. Only some rows state a clone size, as once, few, many or a class for expanded clones.

d_gene | j_gene | v_gene | abundance | CDR3nt | CDR3aa
NA | TRBJ1-1 | TRBV11-2 | NA | TGTGCCAGCAGCTTGAGAGGGGTAGGCACTGAAGCTTTCTTT | CASSLRGVGTEAFF
NA | TRBJ2-5 | TRBV7-9 | NA | TGTGCCAGCAGCCTCGGGGCAGTCCGGACGACCCAGTACTTC | CASSLGAVRTTQYF
NA | TRBJ1-1 | TRBV5-1 | NA | TGCGCCAGCAGCTGGGACGCCAAAATGAACACTGAAGCTTTCTTT | CASSWDAKMNTEAFF
NA | TRBJ1-4 | TRBV27 | NA | TGTGCCAGCAGTTTTATCTTCAATGAAAAACTGTTTTTT | CASSFIFNEKLFF
NA | TRBJ2-1 | TRBV2 | NA | TGTGCCAGCAGTCGATCTGGCGGATACTCCTACAATGAGCAGTTCTTC | CASSRSGGYSYNEQFF
NA | TRBJ1-1 | TRBV18 | NA | TGTGCCAGCTCACCAAACCATGAAGCTTTCTTT | CASSPNHEAFF
NA | TRBJ1-1 | TRBV6-5 | NA | TGTGCCAGCAGTCTCGACGGATGGATGAACACTGAAGCTTTCTTT | CASSLDGWMNTEAFF
NA | TRBJ2-3 | TRBV5-1 | NA | TGCGCCAGCAGCTTAATGCTAGCACGCACAGATACGCAGTATTTT | CASSLMLARTDTQYF
NA | TRBJ2-7 | TRBV6-1 | NA | TGTGCCAGCAGTGAAGCGCTTCAGGGGAGGCTCGGGTACGAGCAGTACTTC | CASSEALQGRLGYEQYF
TRBD1 | TRBJ2-1 | TRBV19 | NA | TGTGCCAGTAGTCTCCAGTTGGGACAGGGGAGCTATGAGCAGTTCTTC | CASSLQLGQGSYEQFF
NA | TRBJ2-1 | TRBV28 | once | TGTGCCAGCAGCTCGGGATTTTACAATGAGCAGTTCTTC | CASSSGFYNEQFF
NA | TRBJ2-2 | TRBV6-5 | NA | TGTGCCAGCAGTTACTATATAGGGAGGAACACCGGGGAGCTGTTTTTT | CASSYYIGRNTGELFF
NA | TRBJ1-5 | TRBV2 | NA | TGTGCCAGCAGTGAGGGTCGTGGGGCGCTTCATCAGCCCCAGCATTTT | CASSEGRGALHQPQHF
NA | TRBJ2-7 | TRBV5-4 | NA | TGTGCCAGCAGCTTCGGTAGAGGCGGGGCCTACGAGCAGTACTTC | CASSFGRGGAYEQYF
TRBD1 | TRBJ1-1 | TRBV10-3 | NA | TGTGCCATCAGTGACCGGGACAGGGAAGGCACTGAAGCTTTCTTT | CAISDRDREGTEAFF
NA | TRBJ1-1 | TRBV7-7 | NA | TGTGCCAGCAGCCCACGGGGGGTAGGGATGAACACTGAAGCTTTCTTT | CASSPRGVGMNTEAFF
TRBD2 | TRBJ2-2 | TRBV27 | once | TGTGCCAGCAGTTTGTTAGGACTAGCTGCCGGGGAGCTGTTTTTT | CASSLLGLAAGELFF
TRBD1 | TRBJ2-3 | TRBV7-9 | NA | TGTGCCAGCAGCTTAAATCGGGACAGACTCACAGATACGCAGTATTTT | CASSLNRDRLTDTQYF
TRBD2 | TRBJ2-1 | TRBV28 | once | TGTGCCAGCAGTTTAAGGACTAGCGAATCCAATGAGCAGTTCTTC | CASSLRTSESNEQFF
NA | TRBJ2-1 | TRBV7-3 | NA | TGTGCCAGCAGCTTAAGTCTTGTACAGAATGAGCAGTTCTTC | CASSLSLVQNEQFF
TRBD1 | TRBJ2-1 | TRBV11-2 | NA | TGTGCCAGCAGCTTAGCACCGGGACAGGGGTTCTTC | CASSLAPGQGFF
TRBD2 | TRBJ2-1 | TRBV5-1 | NA | TGCGCCAGCAGCCTCATGACTAGCGGGAGGGGAGATGAGCAGTTCTTC | CASSLMTSGRGDEQFF
NA | TRBJ1-4 | TRBV11-2 | NA | TGTGCCAGCAGCCTCGGGTGGCAAGATGAAAAACTGTTTTTT | CASSLGWQDEKLFF
NA | TRBJ2-7 | TRBV20-1 | once | TGCAGTGGGAGTGAGTCCTACGAGCAGTACTTC | CSGSESYEQYF
NA | TRBJ2-7 | TRBV19 | NA | TGTGCCAGTAGTCTGAGAGGGTCCTACGAGCAGTACTTC | CASSLRGSYEQYF
NA | TRBJ2-3 | TRBV5-1 | NA | TGCGCCAGCAGCTTGGCCATAAAGACTAGCACAGATACGCAGTATTTT | CASSLAIKTSTDTQYF
NA | TRBJ1-1 | TRBV5-1 | once | TGCGCCAGCAGCTTGGGTTCCGGGTTGACTGAAGCTTTCTTT | CASSLGSGLTEAFF
NA | TRBJ2-1 | TRBV4-1 | NA | TGCGCCAGCAGCCAAGTACCGGGATACTACAATGAGCAGTTCTTC | CASSQVPGYYNEQFF